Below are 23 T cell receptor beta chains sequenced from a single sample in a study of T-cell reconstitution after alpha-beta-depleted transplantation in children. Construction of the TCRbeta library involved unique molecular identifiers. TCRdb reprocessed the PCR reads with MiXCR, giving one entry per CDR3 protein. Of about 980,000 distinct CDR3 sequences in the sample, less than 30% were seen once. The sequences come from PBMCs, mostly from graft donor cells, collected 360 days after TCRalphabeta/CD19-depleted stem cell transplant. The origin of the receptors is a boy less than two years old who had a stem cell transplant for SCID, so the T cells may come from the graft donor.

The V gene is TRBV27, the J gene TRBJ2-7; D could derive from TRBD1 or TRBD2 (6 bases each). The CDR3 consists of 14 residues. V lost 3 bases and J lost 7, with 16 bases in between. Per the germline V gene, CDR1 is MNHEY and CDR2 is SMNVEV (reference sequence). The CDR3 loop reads CASSFSGAWGEQYF. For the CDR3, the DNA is TGTGCCAGCAGTTTTTCGGGGGCTTGGGGGGAGCAGTACTTC.

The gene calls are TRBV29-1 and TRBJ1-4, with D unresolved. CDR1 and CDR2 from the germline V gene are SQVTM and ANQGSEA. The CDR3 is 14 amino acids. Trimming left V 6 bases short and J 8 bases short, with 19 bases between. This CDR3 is CSVSAPDHREKLFF. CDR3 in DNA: TGCAGCGTCTCCGCCCCGGACCACCGGGAAAAACTGTTTTTT.

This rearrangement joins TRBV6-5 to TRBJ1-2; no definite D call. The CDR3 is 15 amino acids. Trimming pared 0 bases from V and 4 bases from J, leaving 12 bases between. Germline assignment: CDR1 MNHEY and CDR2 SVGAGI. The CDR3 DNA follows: TGTGCCAGCAGTTACTCCCGGACCCCGGTCTATGGCTACACCTTC. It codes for CASSYSRTPVYGYTF.

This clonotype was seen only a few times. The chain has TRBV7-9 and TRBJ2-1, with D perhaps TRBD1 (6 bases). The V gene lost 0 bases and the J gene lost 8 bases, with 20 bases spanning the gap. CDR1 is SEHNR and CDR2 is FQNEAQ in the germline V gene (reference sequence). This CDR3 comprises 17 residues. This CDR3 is CASSLAKTGRAEDEQFF. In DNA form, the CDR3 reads TGTGCCAGCAGCTTAGCTAAGACAGGCCGCGCCGAGGATGAGCAGTTCTTC.

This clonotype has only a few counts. CDR3 region: CASSPVPSGTPQETQYF. CDR3 sequence (DNA): TGCGCCAGCAGCCCTGTTCCCTCCGGGACGCCTCAAGAGACCCAGTACTTC. V and J are TRBV5-1 and TRBJ2-5; D may match TRBD1 or TRBD2 (5 bases each). V was cut by 4 bases and J by 2 bases, with 21 bases left in between. Germline assignment: CDR1 SGHRS and CDR2 YFSETQ. The CDR3 loop spans 17 amino acids. Full variable domain (outside the CDR3, taken from reference TRBV5-1 and TRBJ2-5): KAGVTQTPRYLIKTRGQQVTLSCSPISGHRSVSWYQQTPGQGLQFLFEYFSETQRNKGNFPGRFSGRQFSNSRSEMNVSTLELGDSALYLCASSPVPSGTPQETQYFGPGTRLLVL.

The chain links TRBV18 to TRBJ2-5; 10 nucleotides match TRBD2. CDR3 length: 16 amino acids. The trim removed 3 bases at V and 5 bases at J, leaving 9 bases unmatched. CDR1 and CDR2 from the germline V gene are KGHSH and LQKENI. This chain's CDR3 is CASSPQKAGGLETQYF. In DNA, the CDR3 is TGTGCCAGCTCACCGCAGAAAGCGGGGGGGCTGGAGACCCAGTACTTC.

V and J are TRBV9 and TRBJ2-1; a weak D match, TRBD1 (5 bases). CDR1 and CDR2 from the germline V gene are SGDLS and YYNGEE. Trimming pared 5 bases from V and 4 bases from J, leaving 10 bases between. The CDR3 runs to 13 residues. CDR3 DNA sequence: TGTGCCAGCAGGACCGACAGTTACAATGAGCAGTTCTTC. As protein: CASRTDSYNEQFF.

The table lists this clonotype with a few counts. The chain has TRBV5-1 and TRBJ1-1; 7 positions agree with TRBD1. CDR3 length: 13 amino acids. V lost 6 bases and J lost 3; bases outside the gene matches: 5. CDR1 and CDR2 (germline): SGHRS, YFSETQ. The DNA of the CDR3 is TGCGCCAGCAAGACTCAGGGGGACACTGAAGCTTTCTTT. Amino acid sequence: CASKTQGDTEAFF.

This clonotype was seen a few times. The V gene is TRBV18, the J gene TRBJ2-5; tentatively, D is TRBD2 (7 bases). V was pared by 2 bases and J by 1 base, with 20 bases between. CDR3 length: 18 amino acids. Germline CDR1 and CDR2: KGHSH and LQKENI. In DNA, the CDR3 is TGTGCCAGCTCACCAATGAATGGTTTGCGGGGGCTCCAAGAGACCCAGTACTTC. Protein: CASSPMNGLRGLQETQYF.

CDR3 sequence (DNA): TGTGCCAGCAGTGAGAACAGGGCCTATGGCTACACCTTC. It yields the protein CASSENRAYGYTF. J is TRBJ1-2 and V is TRBV25-1; tentative D call: TRBD1 (6 bases). Trimming cost V 3 bases and J 4 bases, with 9 bases left between them. CDR1 is MGHDK and CDR2 is SYGVNS in the germline V gene. The CDR3 runs 13 residues.

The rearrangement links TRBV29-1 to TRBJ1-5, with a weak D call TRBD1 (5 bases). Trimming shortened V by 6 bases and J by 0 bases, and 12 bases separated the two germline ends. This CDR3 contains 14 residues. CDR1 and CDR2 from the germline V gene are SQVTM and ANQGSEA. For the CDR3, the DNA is TGCAGCGTGACTGGGGGGGGTAGCAATCAGCCCCAGCATTTT. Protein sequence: CSVTGGGSNQPQHF. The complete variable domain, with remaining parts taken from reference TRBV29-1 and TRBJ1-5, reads SAVISQKPSRDICQRGTSLTIQCQVDSQVTMMFWYRQQPGQSLTLIATANQGSEATYESGFVIDKFPISRPNLTFSTLTVSNMSPEDSSIYLCSVTGGGSNQPQHFGDGTRLSIL.

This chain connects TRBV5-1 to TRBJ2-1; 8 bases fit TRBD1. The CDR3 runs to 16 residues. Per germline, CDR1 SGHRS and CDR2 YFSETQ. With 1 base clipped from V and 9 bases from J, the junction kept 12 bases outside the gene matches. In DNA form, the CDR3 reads TGCGCCAGCAGCTTGTTCCAGCAGGGGGCCAAGGGTGAGCAGTTCTTC. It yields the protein CASSLFQQGAKGEQFF.

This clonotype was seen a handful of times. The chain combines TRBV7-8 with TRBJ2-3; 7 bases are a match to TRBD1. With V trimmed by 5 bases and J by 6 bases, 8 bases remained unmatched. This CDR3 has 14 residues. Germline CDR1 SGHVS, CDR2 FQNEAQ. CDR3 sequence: CASSLDRVMDTQYF. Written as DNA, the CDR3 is TGTGCCAGCAGCCTCGACAGGGTGATGGATACGCAGTATTTT.

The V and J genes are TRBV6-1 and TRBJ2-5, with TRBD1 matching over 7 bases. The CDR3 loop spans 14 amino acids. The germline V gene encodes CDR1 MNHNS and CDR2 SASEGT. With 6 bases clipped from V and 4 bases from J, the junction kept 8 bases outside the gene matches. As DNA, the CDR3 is TGTGCCAGCAGAACTACAGGGGCAGGAGAGACCCAGTACTTC. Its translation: CASRTTGAGETQYF.

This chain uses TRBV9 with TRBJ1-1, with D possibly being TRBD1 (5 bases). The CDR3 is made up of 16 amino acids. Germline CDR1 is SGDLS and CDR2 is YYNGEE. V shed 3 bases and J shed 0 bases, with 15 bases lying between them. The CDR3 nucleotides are TGTGCCAGCAGCGCCGGGGCGGCAGGGATGAACACTGAAGCTTTCTTT. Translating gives CASSAGAAGMNTEAFF.

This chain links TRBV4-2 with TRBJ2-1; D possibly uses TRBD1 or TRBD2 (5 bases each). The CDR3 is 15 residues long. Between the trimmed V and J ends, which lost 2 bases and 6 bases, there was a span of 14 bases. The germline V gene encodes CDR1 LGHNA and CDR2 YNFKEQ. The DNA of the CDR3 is TGTGCCAGCAGCCAACCTACGACTGGGGGCAATGAGCAGTTCTTC. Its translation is CASSQPTTGGNEQFF.

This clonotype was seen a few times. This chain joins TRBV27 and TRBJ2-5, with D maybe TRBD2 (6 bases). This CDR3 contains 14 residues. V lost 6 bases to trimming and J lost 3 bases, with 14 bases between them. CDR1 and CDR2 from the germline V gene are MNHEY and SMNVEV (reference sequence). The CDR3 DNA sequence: TGTGCCAGCAGCCCTCCTAGCGCAAAAGAGACCCAGTACTTC. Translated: CASSPPSAKETQYF.

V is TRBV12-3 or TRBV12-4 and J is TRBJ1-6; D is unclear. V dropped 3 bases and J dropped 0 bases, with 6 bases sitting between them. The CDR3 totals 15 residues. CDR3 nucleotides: TGTGCCAGCAGTTTCAGCCGCTCCTATAATTCACCCCTCCACTTT. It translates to CASSFSRSYNSPLHF.

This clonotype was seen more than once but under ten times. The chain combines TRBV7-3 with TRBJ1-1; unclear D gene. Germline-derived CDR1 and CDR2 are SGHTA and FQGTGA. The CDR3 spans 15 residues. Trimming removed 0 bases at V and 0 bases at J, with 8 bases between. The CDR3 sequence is CASSLTGQLNTEAFF. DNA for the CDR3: TGTGCCAGCAGCTTAACCGGGCAGCTGAACACTGAAGCTTTCTTT.

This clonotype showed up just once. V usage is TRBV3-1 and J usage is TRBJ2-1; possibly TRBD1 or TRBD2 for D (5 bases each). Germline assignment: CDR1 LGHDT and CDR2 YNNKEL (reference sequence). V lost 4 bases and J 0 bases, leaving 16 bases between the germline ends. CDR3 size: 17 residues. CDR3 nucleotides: TGTGCCAGCAGCCCCAAGGCCGGGACCATCTCCTACAATGAGCAGTTCTTC. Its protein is CASSPKAGTISYNEQFF.

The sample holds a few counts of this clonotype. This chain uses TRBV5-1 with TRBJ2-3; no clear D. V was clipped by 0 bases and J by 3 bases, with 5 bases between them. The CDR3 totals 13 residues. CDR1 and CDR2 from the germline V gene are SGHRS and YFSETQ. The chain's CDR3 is CASSLEWTDTQYF. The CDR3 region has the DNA TGCGCCAGCAGCTTGGAGTGGACAGATACGCAGTATTTT.

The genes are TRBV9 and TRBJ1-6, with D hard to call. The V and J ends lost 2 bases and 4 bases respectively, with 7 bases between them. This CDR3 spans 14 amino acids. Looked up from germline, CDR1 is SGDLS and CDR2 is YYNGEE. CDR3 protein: CASSVTEYNSPLHF. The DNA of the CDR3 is TGTGCCAGCAGCGTTACAGAATATAATTCACCCCTCCACTTT. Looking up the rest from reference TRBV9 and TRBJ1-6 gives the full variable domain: DSGVTQTPKHLITATGQRVTLRCSPRSGDLSVYWYQQSLDQGLQFLIQYYNGEERAKGNILERFSAQQFPDLHSELNLSSLELGDSALYFCASSVTEYNSPLHFGNGTRLTVT.

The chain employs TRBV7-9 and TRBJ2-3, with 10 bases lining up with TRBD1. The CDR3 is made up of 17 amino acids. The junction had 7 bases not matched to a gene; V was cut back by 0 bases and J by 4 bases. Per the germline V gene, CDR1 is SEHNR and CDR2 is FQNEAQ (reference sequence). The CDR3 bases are TGTGCCAGCAGCTTAGCCTTGCCGGGACAGGGGTCAGATACGCAGTATTTT. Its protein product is CASSLALPGQGSDTQYF.